This T cell receptor beta chain was sequenced during a study of blood T cell repertoires in COVID-19 (dated by TCRdb to 2018 to 2021). Describing the broader study: Samples covering the acute and convalescent phases of COVID-19 were provided by collaborators in the United States, Italy and Spain. Deeply sampled blood TCRbeta repertoires from subjects exposed to, actively infected with, or recovered from COVID-19 were included in the dataset. Samples came from the ongoing ImmuneRACE study (first 160 participants) plus 1,254 subjects from 6 global collaborators. Nearly every sample came with metadata listing a de-identified subject ID, COVID-19 status, age in years and sex. Where HLA class I and class II types were available, the types were taken from metadata supplied by the sample provider, not from assay-based typing. The prospective study material was composed of cDNA or gDNA derived from T cells, B-cell-depleted T cells, or PBMCs. The repertoires were made available in a free public database intended to serve as a resource for research on the immune response to SARS-CoV-2. Here is what the overall study found, with its caveats: Clinical and demographic metadata were provided uncurated, with the amount varying by source and participant.

Worth noting for this clone: This clone's antigen is unknown. Per-nucleotide qualities are absent, and no much larger clonotype sits a single base away.

The immunoSEQ Assay, a bias-controlled multiplex PCR, was used to amplify TCRbeta CDR3 regions from genomic DNA. Per the source publication's procedure: The number of nucleated cells in each sample was estimated from the amplification of reference gene primers within the assay. Sequence reads were collapsed and filtered to measure the absolute abundance of every unique TCRbeta CDR3 rearrangement. For each sample, productive Simpson clonality was calculated as the square root of Simpson's diversity index across productive rearrangements. TCRdb's version of the immuneACCESS table is confined to in-frame rearrangements and falls short of the full clone set. An unresolved V gene accounts for under half of the shortfall where checked; the remainder is of unknown origin. The V and J calls and clone size were taken over from that table, and D and trimming were inferred from the DNA. The sample yields about 250,000 clones; almost 85% were counted once. Of the sample, less than 4.5% falls within the top ten clones.

Whole blood was collected in K2EDTA tubes by collaborating institutions according to the institutions' own protocols. For TCRbeta analysis, collaborator samples were shipped as frozen whole blood, as isolated PBMCs, or as DNA extracted from either sample type. From the cysteine through the phenylalanine, the CDR3 covers 13 amino acids. Only CDR3 DNA remains: 39 bases, in frame from the first base. A distance of 15 bases separates the germline ends of V and J, which lose 3 bases and 12 bases respectively. The rearranged segments are TRBV12-3 or TRBV12-4 and TRBJ1-5; the best D guess is TRBD1, with 5 bases matching. This sequence originates from a man aged 45-65 years with acute or convalescent COVID-19. Specimen: peripheral blood. The CDR3 protein sequence reads: CASSFSAGGRQHF. The DNA sequence reads TGTGCCAGCAGTTTTTCCGCCGGGGGTCGCCAGCATTTT.